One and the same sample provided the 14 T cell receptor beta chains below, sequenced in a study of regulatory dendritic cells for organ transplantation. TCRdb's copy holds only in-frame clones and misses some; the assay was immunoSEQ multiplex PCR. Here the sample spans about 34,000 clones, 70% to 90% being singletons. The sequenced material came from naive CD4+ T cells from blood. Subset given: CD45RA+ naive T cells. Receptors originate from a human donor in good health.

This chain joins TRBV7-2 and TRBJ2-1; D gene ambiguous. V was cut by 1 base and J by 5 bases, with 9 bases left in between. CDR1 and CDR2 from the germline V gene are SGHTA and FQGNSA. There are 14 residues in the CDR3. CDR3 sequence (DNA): TGTGCCAGCAGCTTAGATTGGTCCAACAATGAGCAGTTCTTC. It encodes CASSLDWSNNEQFF.

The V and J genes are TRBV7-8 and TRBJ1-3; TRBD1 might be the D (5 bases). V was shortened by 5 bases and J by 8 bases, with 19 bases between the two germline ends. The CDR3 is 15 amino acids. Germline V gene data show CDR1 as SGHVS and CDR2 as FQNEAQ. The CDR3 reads CASSLRDPLEDTIYF. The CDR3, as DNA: TGTGCCAGCAGCCTTCGGGACCCCCTGGAGGACACCATATATTTT.

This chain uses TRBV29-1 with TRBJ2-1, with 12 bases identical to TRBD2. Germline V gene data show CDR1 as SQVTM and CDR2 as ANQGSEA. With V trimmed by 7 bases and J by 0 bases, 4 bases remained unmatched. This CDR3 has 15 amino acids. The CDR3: CSARTSGISYNEQFF. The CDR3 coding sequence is TGCAGCGCCCGGACTAGCGGGATCTCCTACAATGAGCAGTTCTTC.

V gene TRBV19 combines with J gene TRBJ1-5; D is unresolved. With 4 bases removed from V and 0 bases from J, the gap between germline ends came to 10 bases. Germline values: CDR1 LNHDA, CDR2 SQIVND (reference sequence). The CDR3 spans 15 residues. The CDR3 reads CASSTNSNSNQPQHF. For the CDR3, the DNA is TGTGCCAGTAGTACAAACAGTAATAGCAATCAGCCCCAGCATTTT.

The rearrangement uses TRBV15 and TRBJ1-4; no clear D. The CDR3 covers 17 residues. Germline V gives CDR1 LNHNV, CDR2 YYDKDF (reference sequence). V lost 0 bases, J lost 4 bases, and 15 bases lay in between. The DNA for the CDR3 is TGTGCCACCAGCAGAGATTGGGGTACGGGTGGTAATGAAAAACTGTTTTTT. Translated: CATSRDWGTGGNEKLFF.

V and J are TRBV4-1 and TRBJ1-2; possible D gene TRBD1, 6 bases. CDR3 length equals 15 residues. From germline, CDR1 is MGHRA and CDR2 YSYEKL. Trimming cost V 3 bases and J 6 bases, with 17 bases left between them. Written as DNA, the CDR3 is TGCGCCAGCAGCCAGGCTTCGTCACAGGGTCATGGCTACACCTTC. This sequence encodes CASSQASSQGHGYTF.

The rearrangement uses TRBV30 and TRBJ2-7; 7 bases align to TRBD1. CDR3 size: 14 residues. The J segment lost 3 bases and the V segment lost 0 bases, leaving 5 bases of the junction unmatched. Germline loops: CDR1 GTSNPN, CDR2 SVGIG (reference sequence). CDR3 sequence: CAWSVHNRGYEQYF. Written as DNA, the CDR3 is TGTGCCTGGAGTGTACATAACAGGGGCTACGAGCAGTACTTC.

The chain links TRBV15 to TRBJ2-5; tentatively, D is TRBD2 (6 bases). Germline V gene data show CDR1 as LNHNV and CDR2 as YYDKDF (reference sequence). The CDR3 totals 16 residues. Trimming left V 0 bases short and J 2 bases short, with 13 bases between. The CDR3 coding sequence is TGTGCCACCAGCAGAGATAGAAGGGGAGGACAAGAGACCCAGTACTTC. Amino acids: CATSRDRRGGQETQYF.

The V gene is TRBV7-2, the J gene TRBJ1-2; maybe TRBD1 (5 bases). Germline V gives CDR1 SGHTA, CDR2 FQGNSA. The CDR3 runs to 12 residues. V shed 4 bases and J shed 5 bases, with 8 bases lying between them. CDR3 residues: CASSYRQYGYTF. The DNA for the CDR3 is TGTGCCAGCAGCTATCGACAGTATGGCTACACCTTC. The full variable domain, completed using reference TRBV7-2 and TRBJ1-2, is GAGVSQSPSNKVTEKGKDVELRCDPISGHTALYWYRQSLGQGLEFLIYFQGNSAPDKSGLPSDRFSAERTGGSVSTLTIQRTQQEDSAVYLCASSYRQYGYTFGSGTRLTVV.

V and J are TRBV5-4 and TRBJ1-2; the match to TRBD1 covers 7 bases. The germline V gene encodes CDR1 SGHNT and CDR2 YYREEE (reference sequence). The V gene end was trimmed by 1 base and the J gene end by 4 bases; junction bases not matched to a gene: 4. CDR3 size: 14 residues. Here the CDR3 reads CASSLKTGAYGYTF. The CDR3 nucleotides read TGTGCCAGCAGCTTGAAAACAGGGGCCTATGGCTACACCTTC.

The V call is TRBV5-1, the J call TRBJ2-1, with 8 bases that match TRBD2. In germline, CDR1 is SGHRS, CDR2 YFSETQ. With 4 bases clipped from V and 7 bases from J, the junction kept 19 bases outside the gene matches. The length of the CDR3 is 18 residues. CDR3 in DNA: TGCGCCAGCAGCCATGGGACTAGGGAGACGGGAAATAGGAATGAGCAGTTCTTC. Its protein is CASSHGTRETGNRNEQFF.

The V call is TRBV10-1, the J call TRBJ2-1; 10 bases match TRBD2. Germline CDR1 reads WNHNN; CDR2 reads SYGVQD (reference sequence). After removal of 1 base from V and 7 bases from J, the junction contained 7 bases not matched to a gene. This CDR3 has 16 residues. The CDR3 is CASSEWVAGGRNEQFF. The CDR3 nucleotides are TGCGCCAGCAGTGAGTGGGTAGCGGGAGGACGGAATGAGCAGTTCTTC.

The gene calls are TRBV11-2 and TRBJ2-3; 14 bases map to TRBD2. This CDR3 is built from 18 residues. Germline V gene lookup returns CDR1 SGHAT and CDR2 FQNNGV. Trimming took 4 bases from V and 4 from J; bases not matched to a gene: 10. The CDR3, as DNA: TGTGCCAGCAGCTACCTACAAGGGACTAGCGGGAGCGCAGATACGCAGTATTTT. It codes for CASSYLQGTSGSADTQYF. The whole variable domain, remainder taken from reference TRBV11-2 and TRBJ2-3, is EAGVAQSPRYKIIEKRQSVAFWCNPISGHATLYWYQQILGQGPKLLIQFQNNGVVDDSQLPKDRFSAERLKGVDSTLKIQPAKLEDSAVYLCASSYLQGTSGSADTQYFGPGTRLTVL.

CDR3 sequence (DNA): TGTGCCTGGAGTGGGCTGGACTCACCAAGGTACGAGCAGTACTTC. Translation: CAWSGLDSPRYEQYF. The chain couples TRBV30 to TRBJ2-7; D perhaps matches TRBD2 (5 bases). V was clipped by 1 base and J by 4 bases, with 17 bases between them. Germline loops: CDR1 GTSNPN, CDR2 SVGIG (reference sequence). This CDR3 region has 15 residues.